This TCR beta chain was sequenced in a study of blood T cells in healthy people across ages. The V gene's germline CDR1 is SGHRS and CDR2 YFSETQ. CDR3 size: 15 residues. V lost 1 base and J 0 bases, leaving 10 bases between the germline ends. This clonotype appeared many times. Primers used in a second PCR of roughly 6 to 11 cycles were a sample-barcoded 5' primer and a J-beta primer mix. TCRdb reanalysed the 5' RACE reads using MiXCR and keeps one entry per CDR3 protein. Of fewer than 800,000 distinct CDR3 sequences listed, around 32% are singletons. The specimen was blood. This chain uses TRBV5-1 with TRBJ1-1; D is uncertain. This TCR came from a woman older than 75 in good health. CDR3 coding DNA: TGCGCCAGCAGCTTGTCCACCGGAATGAACACTGAAGCTTTCTTT. This encodes CASSLSTGMNTEAFF.